Below are 21 T cell receptor beta chains sequenced from a single sample in a study of blood T cell repertoires in COVID-19. Assay: immunoSEQ multiplex PCR; the TCRdb copy retains only in-frame clones and omits some. In the table there are 150,000 to 200,000 clones, around 77% of which are singletons. The sample consisted of peripheral blood. The receptor set was obtained from a man between 65 and 85 years old with acute or convalescent COVID-19.

The chain uses TRBV7-9 and TRBJ2-7; D may be TRBD2 (5 bases). Germline V gives CDR1 SEHNR, CDR2 FQNEAQ (reference sequence). V dropped 6 bases and J dropped 2 bases, with 11 bases sitting between them. The CDR3 totals 13 residues. CDR3: CASSMPGTYEQYF. The DNA of the CDR3 is TGTGCCAGCAGTATGCCGGGGACCTACGAGCAGTACTTC. The full variable domain, completed using reference TRBV7-9 and TRBJ2-7, is DTGVSQNPRHKITKRGQNVTFRCDPISEHNRLYWYRQTLGQGPEFLTYFQNEAQLEKSRLLSDRFSAERPKGSFSTLEIQRTEQGDSAMYLCASSMPGTYEQYFGPGTRLTVT.

V and J are TRBV7-6 and TRBJ2-2; TRBD2 matches at 10 bases. The CDR3 sequence is 16 residues long. Losses at the gene ends were 2 bases for V and 6 bases for J; bases not matched to a gene: 6. CDR1 and CDR2 (germline): SGHVS, FNYEAQ. The CDR3 loop reads CASSLTGLARAGELFF. As DNA, the CDR3 is TGTGCCAGCAGCTTAACGGGACTAGCGAGGGCCGGGGAGCTGTTTTTT.

The table lists this clone with many counts. V and J are TRBV11-3 and TRBJ2-2; 9 bases are shared with TRBD2. Germline V gives CDR1 SGHNT, CDR2 YENEEA. J lost 4 bases, V lost 5 bases, and 8 bases had no gene match. The CDR3 totals 16 residues. The CDR3 coding sequence is TGTGCCAGCAGCCTTTTAGCGGGAGAACTCACCGGGGAGCTGTTTTTT. Translation gives CASSLLAGELTGELFF.

The chain uses TRBV11-3 and TRBJ1-1; D is possibly TRBD1 (5 bases). Looked up from germline, CDR1 is SGHNT and CDR2 is YENEEA. The CDR3 consists of 12 residues. Trimming stripped 5 bases from V and 8 bases from J, with 12 bases between. The DNA of the CDR3 is TGTGCCAGCAGCCTGGCAGGGCAGGAAGCTTTCTTT. It is translated as CASSLAGQEAFF.

This clone was found a few times. The chain recombines TRBV7-9 with TRBJ2-1; 7 bases align to TRBD2. The V and J ends lost 2 bases and 0 bases, in that order; junction bases with no gene match: 1. The CDR3 loop spans 15 amino acids. The V gene's germline CDR1 is SEHNR and CDR2 FQNEAQ (reference sequence). The CDR3 is CASSLPGGSYNEQFF. CDR3 DNA: TGTGCCAGCAGCTTACCGGGAGGCTCCTACAATGAGCAGTTCTTC.

The chain couples TRBV5-1 to TRBJ1-4, with D possibly being TRBD1 (6 bases). With 7 bases removed from V and 5 bases from J, the gap between germline ends came to 15 bases. The CDR3 has 14 amino acids. Germline V CDR1 and CDR2: SGHRS, YFSETQ. CDR3 nucleotides: TGCGCCAGCGGGGGGGGCGGCGTCAATGAAAAACTGTTTTTT. Translation: CASGGGGVNEKLFF. Full variable domain (missing parts from reference TRBV5-1 and TRBJ1-4): KAGVTQTPRYLIKTRGQQVTLSCSPISGHRSVSWYQQTPGQGLQFLFEYFSETQRNKGNFPGRFSGRQFSNSRSEMNVSTLELGDSALYLCASGGGGVNEKLFFGSGTQLSVL.

The chain combines TRBV3-1 (or the pseudogene TRBV3-2) with TRBJ2-3, with 14 bases lining up with TRBD2. There are 17 residues in the CDR3. V shed 5 bases and J 5 bases; nucleotides not matched to a gene: 9. Germline V CDR1 and CDR2: LGHDT, YNNKEL (reference sequence). CDR3 in amino acids: CASSGGLAGGGGDTQYF. CDR3 bases: TGTGCCAGCAGCGGCGGACTAGCGGGGGGTGGAGGAGATACGCAGTATTTT.

CDR3 sequence (DNA): TGTGCCAGCAGTGAACTAGCGTTTACCTACGAGCAGTACTTC. Translation gives CASSELAFTYEQYF. V and J are TRBV2 and TRBJ2-7; a weak D match, TRBD2 (6 bases). In germline, CDR1 is SNHLY, CDR2 FYNNEI. CDR3 length: 14 amino acids. V lost 2 bases and J 2 bases, leaving 10 bases between the germline ends. The full variable domain, rest sourced from reference TRBV2 and TRBJ2-7, is EPEVTQTPSHQVTQMGQEVILRCVPISNHLYFYWYRQILGQKVEFLVSFYNNEISEKSEIFDDQFSVERPDGSNFTLKIRSTKLEDSAMYFCASSELAFTYEQYFGPGTRLTVT.

In its sample, this clone was seen once. The genes are TRBV11-3 and TRBJ2-3, with TRBD2 identical over 12 bases. This CDR3 contains 14 residues. CDR1 SGHNT and CDR2 YENEEA come from the germline V gene. V lost 4 bases to trimming and J lost 13 bases; unmatched junction nucleotides: 9. In DNA form, the CDR3 reads TGTGCCAGCAGCTCCGGGCTAGCGGGAGGGCCAAAGTATTTT. This codes for CASSSGLAGGPKYF.

The chain combines TRBV25-1 with TRBJ2-7; D call uncertain. Germline loops: CDR1 MGHDK, CDR2 SYGVNS. The V end was cut by 8 bases, the J end by 3 bases, with 5 bases between. The CDR3 is 10 amino acids. CDR3 sequence (DNA): TGTGCCAGCGCCGGCTACGAGCAGTACTTC. Translating it yields CASAGYEQYF.

The chain joins TRBV11-3 to TRBJ2-1, with D maybe TRBD1 (6 bases). Germline CDR1 SGHNT, CDR2 YENEEA. The CDR3 totals 16 residues. Trimming removed 3 bases at V and 6 bases at J, with 18 bases between. The CDR3 protein is CASSFGGAGVVNEQFF. The CDR3 DNA reads TGTGCCAGCAGCTTTGGTGGGGCAGGGGTAGTCAATGAGCAGTTCTTC.

This clone was counted a few times. This chain links TRBV4-1 with TRBJ2-7, with 7 nucleotides matching TRBD1. CDR3 length: 17 residues. The V segment lost 1 base and the J segment 3 bases; nucleotides outside the gene matches: 12. In germline, CDR1 is MGHRA, CDR2 YSYEKL. CDR3 in DNA: TGCGCCAGCAGCCAAGCCTCGACAGGGATGAAGAACTACGAGCAGTACTTC. Residues: CASSQASTGMKNYEQYF.

Here the CDR3 reads CASSLLAESNQPQHF. As DNA, the CDR3 is TGTGCCAGCAGTTTATTAGCGGAAAGCAATCAGCCCCAGCATTTT. The genes are TRBV28 and TRBJ1-5; no firm D call. The CDR3 length is 15 residues. Germline CDR1 and CDR2: MDHEN and SYDVKM. V was shortened by 1 base and J by 1 base, with 8 bases between the two germline ends.

This chain uses TRBV7-8 with TRBJ1-1, with a tentative D call TRBD1 (6 bases). Germline CDR1 and CDR2: SGHVS and FQNEAQ. The CDR3 has 14 residues. Trimming cost V 0 bases and J 8 bases, with 13 bases left between them. The CDR3 spells CASSLASVQGEAFF. In nucleotides, the CDR3 is TGTGCCAGCAGCTTAGCATCGGTACAGGGAGAAGCTTTCTTT. Complete variable domain (other parts from reference TRBV7-8 and TRBJ1-1): GAGVSQSPRYKVAKRGQDVALRCDPISGHVSLFWYQQALGQGPEFLTYFQNEAQLDKSGLPSDRFFAERPEGSVSTLKIQRTQQEDSAVYLCASSLASVQGEAFFGQGTRLTVV.

This chain joins TRBV7-2 and TRBJ2-5, with D tentatively TRBD2 (6 bases). CDR1 is SGHTA and CDR2 is FQGNSA in the germline V gene. Trimming shortened V by 5 bases and J by 5 bases, and 18 bases separated the two germline ends. The CDR3 totals 15 residues. The CDR3 DNA sequence: TGTGCCAGCAGCCCTCTAGCCGGGGGTTGGGAGACCCAGTACTTC. Encoded protein: CASSPLAGGWETQYF.

V usage is TRBV24-1 and J usage is TRBJ2-1; TRBD2 is a possible D gene (7 bases). Germline V gene lookup returns CDR1 KGHDR and CDR2 SFDVKD. The V end was cut by 5 bases, the J end by 3 bases, with 16 bases between. This CDR3 is built from 16 residues. DNA for the CDR3: TGTGCCACCAGTGGCCCGGGGGGCGGGAGCTACAATGAGCAGTTCTTC. It specifies CATSGPGGGSYNEQFF.

V gene TRBV5-1 combines with J gene TRBJ2-6; the match to TRBD1 covers 7 bases. CDR1 is SGHRS and CDR2 is YFSETQ in the germline V gene. There are 15 residues in the CDR3. J gave up 1 base and V 4 bases, and 2 bases lay outside the gene matches. The CDR3 DNA reads TGCGCCAGCAGCAAGGGACAGTCTGGGGCCAACGTCCTGACTTTC. Encoded protein: CASSKGQSGANVLTF.

This sequence joins TRBV7-9 and TRBJ2-7; D is unresolved. Germline loops: CDR1 SEHNR, CDR2 FQNEAQ (reference sequence). There are 13 residues in the CDR3. V lost 7 bases and J lost 0, with 10 bases in between. The CDR3 bases are TGTGCCAGCAACAAAAGGAGCTCCTACGAGCAGTACTTC. It is translated as CASNKRSSYEQYF. The full variable domain, rest sourced from reference TRBV7-9 and TRBJ2-7, is DTGVSQNPRHKITKRGQNVTFRCDPISEHNRLYWYRQTLGQGPEFLTYFQNEAQLEKSRLLSDRFSAERPKGSFSTLEIQRTEQGDSAMYLCASNKRSSYEQYFGPGTRLTVT.

This clone has only a few counts. This chain links TRBV11-3 with TRBJ2-7; 13 bases are a match to TRBD2. CDR3 length: 20 residues. V lost 5 bases and J lost 4; bases outside the gene matches: 20. Per the germline V gene, CDR1 is SGHNT and CDR2 is YENEEA. The CDR3 reads CASSRPRLAGGPASRYEQYF. In nucleotides, the CDR3 is TGTGCCAGCAGCAGACCGAGACTAGCGGGAGGCCCTGCCTCCCGGTACGAGCAGTACTTC.

The CDR3 loop reads CASTISPSGANVLTF. The CDR3 nucleotides are TGCGCCAGCACCATTTCCCCCTCTGGGGCCAACGTCCTGACTTTC. J is TRBJ2-6 and V is TRBV5-1, with D unresolved. The V gene's germline CDR1 is SGHRS and CDR2 YFSETQ. The V end was cut by 6 bases, the J end by 0 bases, with 10 bases between. This CDR3 spans 15 amino acids. Combining the CDR3 with reference TRBV5-1 and TRBJ2-6 gives the whole variable domain KAGVTQTPRYLIKTRGQQVTLSCSPISGHRSVSWYQQTPGQGLQFLFEYFSETQRNKGNFPGRFSGRQFSNSRSEMNVSTLELGDSALYLCASTISPSGANVLTFGAGSRLTVL.

This chain connects TRBV5-1 to TRBJ1-2, with 8 bases fitting TRBD1. From germline, CDR1 is SGHRS and CDR2 YFSETQ. CDR3 length: 15 amino acids. The V and J ends lost 0 bases and 5 bases, in that order; junction bases with no gene match: 6. CDR3 bases: TGCGCCAGCAGCTTGGGACCGGGACAGGCTTATGGCTACACCTTC. Translation: CASSLGPGQAYGYTF.